The 5 T cell receptor beta chains below were found in one sample sequenced in a study of T cell responses to AZD1222 COVID-19 vaccine. The data were produced by immunoSEQ multiplex PCR, yet TCRdb's version contains in-frame clones alone and is incomplete. The sample has around 210,000 clones, about 95% seen once. The starting material was peripheral blood, obtained 28 days after the second dose of the MenACWY control vaccine. The origin of the receptors is an adult who received the MenACWY meningococcal vaccine as a control.

The genes are TRBV4-1 and TRBJ1-6; D is unresolved. The CDR3 extends over 16 amino acids. The germline gives CDR1 MGHRA, CDR2 YSYEKL. The germline V and J ends were trimmed by 0 bases and 0 bases, with 6 bases remaining between them. CDR3 sequence (DNA): TGCGCCAGCAGCCAAGAAGCGAGCTCCTATAATTCACCCCTCCACTTT. Translated: CASSQEASSYNSPLHF.

This clone was seen just once. J is TRBJ1-2 and V is TRBV4-1, with D tentatively TRBD1 (5 bases). Germline CDR1 reads MGHRA; CDR2 reads YSYEKL. The CDR3 extends over 14 amino acids. V lost 0 bases and J 2 bases, leaving 7 bases between the germline ends. CDR3 loop: CASSQDEGNYGYTF. The CDR3 DNA is TGCGCCAGCAGCCAAGATGAGGGGAACTATGGCTACACCTTC.

This chain joins TRBV6-5 and TRBJ1-4; maybe TRBD1 (5 bases). The CDR3 sequence is 15 residues long. Trimming left V 6 bases short and J 8 bases short, with 19 bases between. Per germline, CDR1 MNHEY and CDR2 SVGAGI. This CDR3 reads CASSSDSLISEKLFF. The CDR3 DNA reads TGTGCCAGCAGCTCCGACAGTCTAATATCGGAAAAACTGTTTTTT.

There are a few counts of this clone. The chain carries TRBV5-6 and TRBJ2-7, with TRBD1 matching 9 bases. With 3 bases clipped from V and 2 bases from J, the junction kept 0 bases outside the gene matches. The CDR3 totals 13 residues. Germline V gene data show CDR1 as SGHDT and CDR2 as YYEEEE. CDR3 sequence: CASSWDRAYEQYF. In nucleotides, the CDR3 is TGTGCCAGCAGCTGGGACAGGGCCTACGAGCAGTACTTC.

The rearrangement joins TRBV5-4 to TRBJ2-2; 9 bases are a match to TRBD1. This CDR3 contains 15 residues. Per the germline V gene, CDR1 is SGHNT and CDR2 is YYREEE (reference sequence). V lost 3 bases to trimming and J lost 3 bases; unmatched junction nucleotides: 3. CDR3 sequence reads: CASSSDRGYTGELFF. The CDR3 DNA follows: TGTGCCAGCAGCTCGGACAGGGGATACACCGGGGAGCTGTTTTTT.